This T cell receptor (beta chain) was recovered during a study of shared clonotypes between healthy human individuals. The repertoire was sequenced with immunoSEQ multiplex PCR; TCRdb's copy has only in-frame clones and lacks some. The sample includes fewer than 850,000 clones, roughly 91% of them seen just once. Whole-study findings and limits: The donor pool, a small one, limited the genetic and exposure-history diversity represented.

This clone was seen only once. Its antigen is unidentified. The CDR3 is 15 residues long. Germline-derived CDR1 and CDR2 are SGDLS and YYNGEE. Trimming shortened V by 0 bases and J by 4 bases, and 10 bases separated the two germline ends. This chain links TRBV9 with TRBJ1-4; D unresolved. The sequence was collected from a man aged 18-30 years in good health. Some clones in this sample may be carry-over from other donors' samples. Specimen: memory CD8+ T cells from PBMCs. This sample's subset: CD45RO+ cells pooled with CCR7-negative TemRA cells. The CDR3 sequence is CASSVGGQLNEKLFF. The CDR3 DNA follows: TGTGCCAGCAGCGTAGGCGGGCAGCTTAATGAAAAACTGTTTTTT.